This T cell receptor beta chain was documented in a study of spatial heterogeneity in lung cancer. This sample's time point: sample taken at primary tumor resection. From tumor, nontumor lung or frozen PBMC, whole RNA was taken unsorted for sequencing. Per germline, CDR1 ENHRY and CDR2 SYGVKD. The CDR3 runs 12 residues. The V end was cut by 2 bases, the J end by 4 bases, with 4 bases between. Turning to this clonotype: Its target is unknown.

MiXCR was run by TCRdb on the 5' RACE reads, yielding one entry per CDR3 protein. In the table there are about 16,000 distinct CDR3 sequences, 5% to 7% of which are singletons. General study points: The study found that expanded intratumoral alpha and beta TCR counts tracked tumor mutation counts.

The V gene is TRBV10-3, the J gene TRBJ2-3; D is ambiguous. Material: lung tumor tissue, obtained at surgery. The receptor's source is a female donor with early-stage non-small cell lung cancer. The CDR3 DNA follows: TGTGCCATCAGTGAGGCGGCAGATACGCAGTATTTT. It yields the protein CAISEAADTQYF.